The 18 T cell receptor beta chains listed next were all sequenced from one sample in a study of PD-1 blockade in classical Hodgkin lymphoma. Time point reported: cycle 4 day 1 (C4D1), after 6 weeks of nivolumab. Autologous stem cell transplantation was followed by relapse in every patient, and brentuximab vedotin exposure varied. Repertoires were generated with immunoSEQ multiplex PCR, while TCRdb's copy carries only in-frame clones and drops some. The sample lists about 44,000 clones, around 64% seen once, with around 3.1% in the top ten. This specimen consisted of peripheral blood mononuclear cells (PBMCs), obtained before the fourth cycle of nivolumab. The origin of the receptors is a human donor with classical Hodgkin lymphoma.

A few counts support this clone. CDR3 residues: CASSVLAGGTEAFF. In DNA form, the CDR3 reads TGTGCCAGCAGTGTTCTCGCAGGAGGCACTGAAGCTTTCTTT. The gene calls are TRBV6-1 and TRBJ1-1; no firm D call. Per germline, CDR1 MNHNS and CDR2 SASEGT. Trimming removed 4 bases at V and 4 bases at J, with 13 bases between. The CDR3 contains 14 residues.

This clone is categorized as medium-sized (0.01 to 0.1%). The chain joins TRBV6-1 to TRBJ1-3, with 7 bases identical to TRBD1. The CDR3 is made up of 14 amino acids. J gave up 0 bases and V 8 bases, and 4 bases lay outside the gene matches. From germline, CDR1 is MNHNS and CDR2 SASEGT. Written as DNA, the CDR3 is TGTGCCAGCTACAGGGACAGCTCTGGAAACACCATATATTTT. Protein sequence: CASYRDSSGNTIYF.

The rearrangement joins TRBV7-2 to TRBJ1-3; D ambiguous. Germline CDR1 reads SGHTA; CDR2 reads FQGNSA. The CDR3 sequence is 13 residues long. V was shortened by 9 bases and J by 0 bases, with 9 bases between the two germline ends. CDR3 in DNA: TGTGCCAGTTGGGCGAGCTCTGGAAACACCATATATTTT. As protein: CASWASSGNTIYF. Variable domain in full (rest from reference TRBV7-2 and TRBJ1-3): GAGVSQSPSNKVTEKGKDVELRCDPISGHTALYWYRQSLGQGLEFLIYFQGNSAPDKSGLPSDRFSAERTGGSVSTLTIQRTQQEDSAVYLCASWASSGNTIYFGEGSWLTVV.

This clone is a singleton in its sample. The chain combines TRBV4-1 with TRBJ1-2, with D uncertain. This CDR3 contains 15 residues. The V end was cut by 1 base, the J end by 3 bases, with 12 bases between. Germline CDR1 MGHRA, CDR2 YSYEKL. Here the CDR3 DNA reads TGCGCCAGCAGCCAAGGGGAGGGTGCTTACTATGGCTACACCTTC. It specifies CASSQGEGAYYGYTF.

The chain employs TRBV6-6 and TRBJ2-3, with a possible D match to TRBD2 (7 bases). Germline lookup yields CDR1 MNHNY and CDR2 SVGAGI (reference sequence). This CDR3 region has 15 residues. The ends were cut back, 7 bases at V and 2 bases at J, with 16 bases in the middle. The CDR3 spells CASTDRGAITDTQYF. The CDR3 nucleotides are TGTGCCAGCACCGACCGGGGGGCCATCACAGATACGCAGTATTTT.

This chain joins TRBV19 and TRBJ1-2; 10 positions match TRBD1. The CDR3 extends over 16 amino acids. After removal of 3 bases from V and 1 base from J, the junction contained 5 bases not matched to a gene. CDR1 LNHDA and CDR2 SQIVND come from the germline V gene (reference sequence). The CDR3 DNA follows: TGTGCCAGTAGTATTGCCGGGACAGGGGTTAACTATGGCTACACCTTC. As protein: CASSIAGTGVNYGYTF.

The V call is TRBV6-6, the J call TRBJ2-1; D may be TRBD2 (5 bases). The CDR3 has 13 amino acids. Between the trimmed V and J ends, which lost 0 bases and 9 bases, there was a span of 9 bases. In germline, CDR1 is MNHNY, CDR2 SVGAGI (reference sequence). The CDR3 nucleotides read TGTGCCAGCAGTTACTCGGGTGGGAGTGAGCAGTTCTTC. Its translation: CASSYSGGSEQFF.

V usage is TRBV5-4 and J usage is TRBJ2-1; 11 bases match TRBD2. V shed 0 bases and J 7 bases; nucleotides not matched to a gene: 6. CDR1 and CDR2 from the germline V gene are SGHNT and YYREEE (reference sequence). The CDR3 loop spans 16 amino acids. This CDR3 reads CASSLDSGRARNEQFF. The CDR3 bases are TGTGCCAGCAGCTTGGATAGCGGGAGGGCGAGGAATGAGCAGTTCTTC.

This rearrangement joins TRBV6-6 to TRBJ2-5; tentative D call: TRBD2 (5 bases). Germline loops: CDR1 MNHNY, CDR2 SVGAGI (reference sequence). This CDR3 has 16 amino acids. Trimming stripped 5 bases from V and 5 bases from J, with 21 bases between. The CDR3 loop reads CASSAERRVTAETQYF. CDR3 nucleotides: TGTGCCAGCAGTGCTGAAAGGCGGGTAACGGCGGAGACCCAGTACTTC.

This rearrangement joins TRBV5-1 to TRBJ2-2; 7 nucleotides agree with TRBD1. This CDR3 has 16 amino acids. Trimming cost V 4 bases and J 6 bases; bases outside gene matches: 12. CDR1 is SGHRS and CDR2 is YFSETQ in the germline V gene. This CDR3 reads CASSEQGLGTPGELFF. The CDR3, as DNA: TGCGCCAGCAGCGAACAGGGGTTGGGAACACCCGGGGAGCTGTTTTTT.

This clone is medium-sized within its sample. CDR3 protein: CASSQDRGNYGYTF. CDR3 nucleotide sequence: TGCGCCAGCAGCCAAGACAGGGGTAACTATGGCTACACCTTC. The V call is TRBV4-3, the J call TRBJ1-2; D possibly corresponds to TRBD1 (6 bases). V shed 0 bases and J shed 1 base, with 6 bases lying between them. The germline V gene encodes CDR1 LGHNA and CDR2 YSLEER. The CDR3 consists of 14 residues.

The chain has TRBV6-6 and TRBJ2-3; unclear D gene. The V gene's germline CDR1 is MNHNY and CDR2 SVGAGI (reference sequence). V lost 2 bases to trimming and J lost 5 bases, with 5 bases between them. CDR3 length equals 12 residues. CDR3 sequence reads: CASSYPGDTQYF. Here the CDR3 DNA reads TGTGCCAGCAGTTACCCTGGAGATACGCAGTATTTT.

The V gene is TRBV4-1, the J gene TRBJ2-7; D is uncertain. Trimming removed 6 bases at V and 0 bases at J, with 15 bases between. The CDR3 totals 15 residues. Germline CDR1 and CDR2: MGHRA and YSYEKL. This chain's CDR3 is CASSQTWGNSYEQYF. DNA of the CDR3: TGCGCCAGCAGTCAAACCTGGGGAAACTCCTACGAGCAGTACTTC.

This chain links TRBV5-4 with TRBJ2-2; D is tentatively TRBD1 or TRBD2 (5 bases each). V lost 4 bases to trimming and J lost 0 bases, with 10 bases between them. Per the germline V gene, CDR1 is SGHNT and CDR2 is YYREEE (reference sequence). The length of the CDR3 is 15 residues. The CDR3 is CASSRDAANTGELFF. The DNA for the CDR3 is TGTGCCAGCAGCCGGGACGCGGCGAACACCGGGGAGCTGTTTTTT.

The J gene is TRBJ1-3, the V gene TRBV5-1; D ambiguous. The germline gives CDR1 SGHRS, CDR2 YFSETQ. This CDR3 region has 15 residues. The V end was cut by 0 bases, the J end by 0 bases, with 7 bases between. The CDR3 loop is CASSLEASSGNTIYF. Written as DNA, the CDR3 is TGCGCCAGCAGCTTGGAAGCCAGCTCTGGAAACACCATATATTTT.

This chain links TRBV10-3 with TRBJ2-5; D is unresolved. CDR3 length: 12 amino acids. Germline lookup yields CDR1 ENHRY and CDR2 SYGVKD. Trimming removed 0 bases from V and 5 bases from J, with 4 bases in between. The CDR3 region has the DNA TGTGCCATCAGTGAGTCGTGGGAGACCCAGTACTTC. Translating gives CAISESWETQYF.

The rearrangement uses TRBV28 and TRBJ2-7; D might be TRBD1 (5 bases). V lost 9 bases, J lost 2 bases, and 14 bases lay in between. The CDR3 loop spans 13 amino acids. Germline CDR1 is MDHEN and CDR2 is SYDVKM. DNA of the CDR3: TGTGCCAGTACCTCAGCAGGGACCTACGAGCAGTACTTC. Protein: CASTSAGTYEQYF. Full variable domain (missing parts from reference TRBV28 and TRBJ2-7): DVKVTQSSRYLVKRTGEKVFLECVQDMDHENMFWYRQDPGLGLRLIYFSYDVKMKEKGDIPEGYSVSREKKERFSLILESASTNQTSMYLCASTSAGTYEQYFGPGTRLTVT.

This chain joins TRBV6-4 and TRBJ1-2; 12 nucleotides line up with TRBD1. The length of the CDR3 is 15 residues. V lost 6 bases, J lost 6 bases, and 8 bases stayed unmatched. In germline, CDR1 is MRHNA, CDR2 SNTAGT. The CDR3 DNA follows: TGTGCCAGCAGGGCGGGACAGGGGGCATTCGATGGCTACACCTTC. This translates into CASRAGQGAFDGYTF.